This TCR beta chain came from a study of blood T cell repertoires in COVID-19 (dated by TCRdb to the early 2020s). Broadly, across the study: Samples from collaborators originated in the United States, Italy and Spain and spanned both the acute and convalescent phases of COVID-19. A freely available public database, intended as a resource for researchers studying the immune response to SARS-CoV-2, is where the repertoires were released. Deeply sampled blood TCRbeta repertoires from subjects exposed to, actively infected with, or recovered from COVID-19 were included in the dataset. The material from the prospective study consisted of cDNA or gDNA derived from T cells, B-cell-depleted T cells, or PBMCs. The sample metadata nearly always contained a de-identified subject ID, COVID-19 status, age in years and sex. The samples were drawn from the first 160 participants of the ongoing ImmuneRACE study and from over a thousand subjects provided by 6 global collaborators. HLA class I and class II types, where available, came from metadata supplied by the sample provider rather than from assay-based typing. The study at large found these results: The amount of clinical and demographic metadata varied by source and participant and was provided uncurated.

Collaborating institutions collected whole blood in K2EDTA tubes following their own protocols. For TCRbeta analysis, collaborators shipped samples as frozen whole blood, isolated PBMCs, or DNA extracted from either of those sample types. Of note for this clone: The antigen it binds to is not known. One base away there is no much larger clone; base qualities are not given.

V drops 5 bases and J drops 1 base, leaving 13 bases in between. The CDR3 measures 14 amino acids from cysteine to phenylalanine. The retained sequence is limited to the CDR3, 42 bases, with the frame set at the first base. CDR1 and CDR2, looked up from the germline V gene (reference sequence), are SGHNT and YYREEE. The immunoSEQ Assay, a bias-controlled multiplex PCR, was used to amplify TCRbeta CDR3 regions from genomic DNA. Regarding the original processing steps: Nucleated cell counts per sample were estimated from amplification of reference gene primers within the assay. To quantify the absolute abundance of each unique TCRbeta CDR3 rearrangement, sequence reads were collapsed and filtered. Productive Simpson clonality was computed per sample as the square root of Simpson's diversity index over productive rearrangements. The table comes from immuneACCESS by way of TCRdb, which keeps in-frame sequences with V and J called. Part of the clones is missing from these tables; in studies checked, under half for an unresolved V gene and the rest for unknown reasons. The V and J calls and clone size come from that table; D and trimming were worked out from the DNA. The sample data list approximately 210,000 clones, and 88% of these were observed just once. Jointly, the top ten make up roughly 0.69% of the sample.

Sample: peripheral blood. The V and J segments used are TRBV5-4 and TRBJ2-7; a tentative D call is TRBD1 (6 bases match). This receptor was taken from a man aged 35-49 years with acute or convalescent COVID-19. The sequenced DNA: TGTGCCAGCAGACCACAGGGACCTTCCTACGAGCAGTACTTC. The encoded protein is CASRPQGPSYEQYF.